Sequencing of this T cell receptor (beta chain) was carried out in a study of glioma-infiltrating T cells after dendritic cell vaccination (dated by TCRdb to about 2016). Looking at the study overall: A cohort of about 15 glioblastoma patients from Phase I and II dendritic cell vaccination trials was included, of whom 9 were newly diagnosed and 6 had recurrent disease. Between about 2002 and 2013, the patients were given dendritic cell vaccination pulsed with autologous tumor lysate. To make the vaccine, monocyte-derived dendritic cells were cultured for 7 to 8 days with IL-4 and GM-CSF and then pulsed overnight with autologous tumor lysate. Each patient got three intradermal injections of the dendritic cell vaccine, spaced at biweekly intervals, in the arm below the axilla. In glioblastoma patients vaccinated with dendritic cells, deep sequencing of TCR beta CDR3 regions served to measure tumor-infiltrating lymphocyte content and to compare repertoires between tumor and blood. Survival after dendritic cell vaccination was correlated with TCR sequencing metrics, such as TIL content and the overlap between tumor and blood repertoires. What the authors observed across the whole study: Longer time to progression and overall survival after dendritic cell vaccination were predicted by higher estimated pretreatment TIL content. The three-group TCR overlap response model was described as speculative and requiring prospective validation. TCR clonality showed no direct relationship with survival, which suggests that a diverse polyclonal response may be important. The cohort was small and heterogeneous, only a few patients had full blood and tumor sets, and even fewer had initial-recurrent tumor pairs.

The V end gives up 3 bases and the J end 8 bases, leaving 7 bases in the junction not matched to a gene. CDR1 and CDR2 (MNHEY, SVGAGI) derive from the germline V gene. The CDR3 contains 13 residues, cysteine and phenylalanine counted. Here the CDR3 DNA is all that survives: 39 bases in frame from base 1. TCRB CDR3 regions were amplified from 2 ug genomic DNA, or all available DNA if less, using the immunoSEQ assay. Multiplex PCR used 60 forward primers for TCR V beta segments and 13 reverse primers for J beta segments. Synthetic control templates were spiked into each sample at limiting dilution to estimate reads per starting template. The Illumina HiSeq System generated 87 bp sequencing reads. Regarding the original processing steps: PCR and sequencing errors were removed by merging closely related sequences with a nearest neighbor algorithm. TCR overlap was defined as the percentage of unique tumor TCR beta sequences that were also present in the same patient's peripheral blood. Held by TCRdb, this immuneACCESS table contains in-frame sequences only and omits some clones. Under half of the omission traces to an unresolved V gene where checked; the cause of the rest is unknown. That table is the source of V, J and clone size, and D and trimming were worked out from the DNA. Within this sample are about 76,000 clones, with more than 75% of them counted one time only. Together, the top ten hold 2% to 2.5% of the sample.

The sample's time point, from its label and the paper: after dendritic cell vaccination, including at tumor progression/relapse. Patients were selected for having adequate residual fresh-frozen tumor tissue and more than two years of available survival data. Molecular status otherwise varied across the glioblastoma patients, but none of them carried an isocitrate dehydrogenase mutation. PBMC were collected before vaccination, two weeks after the third vaccination, and at tumor progression when it occurred. The Qiagen DNeasy Blood extraction Kit was used to extract genomic DNA. In the case of this clone: No antigen is known for it. No per-base quality is available; no much larger clone lies one base away.

Material: blood, obtained after dendritic cell vaccination. The receptor was isolated from a human donor with glioblastoma. Rearrangement joined TRBV6-5 to TRBJ2-7, with 7 central nucleotides matching TRBD1. The bases are TGTGCCAGCAGTTATTCCGACAGGGACCAGCAGTACTTC. Its coded protein is CASSYSDRDQQYF.